This section outlines one T cell receptor beta chain sequence together with its context. This sample stems from a study of blood T cell repertoires in COVID-19. Across the study: The United States, Italy and Spain supplied acute and convalescent COVID-19 samples. Sources were T cells, B-cell-depleted T cells, or PBMCs; the material itself was cDNA or gDNA.

The CDR3 runs to 13 residues. The germline CDR1 and CDR2 sequences are SGHTA and FQGNSA. V lost 2 bases, J lost 4 bases, and 6 bases lay in between. In the original processing: Cell counts per sample came from amplifying reference gene primers. Sequencing was performed with immunoSEQ multiplex PCR; in TCRdb, only in-frame clones are kept and a portion is missing. That table furnishes V, J and clone size, whereas the DNA furnished D and trimming. The table records 270,000 or so clones, 90% of them present only once. The sequenced material came from peripheral blood. The chain couples TRBV7-2 to TRBJ1-5; D is unclear. The receptor was isolated from a woman between 55 and 75 years old with COVID-19, enrolled during active disease. CDR3 nucleotide sequence: TGTGCCAGCAGCTTACCAGGTAATCAGCCCCAGCATTTT. Translated, it gives CASSLPGNQPQHF.